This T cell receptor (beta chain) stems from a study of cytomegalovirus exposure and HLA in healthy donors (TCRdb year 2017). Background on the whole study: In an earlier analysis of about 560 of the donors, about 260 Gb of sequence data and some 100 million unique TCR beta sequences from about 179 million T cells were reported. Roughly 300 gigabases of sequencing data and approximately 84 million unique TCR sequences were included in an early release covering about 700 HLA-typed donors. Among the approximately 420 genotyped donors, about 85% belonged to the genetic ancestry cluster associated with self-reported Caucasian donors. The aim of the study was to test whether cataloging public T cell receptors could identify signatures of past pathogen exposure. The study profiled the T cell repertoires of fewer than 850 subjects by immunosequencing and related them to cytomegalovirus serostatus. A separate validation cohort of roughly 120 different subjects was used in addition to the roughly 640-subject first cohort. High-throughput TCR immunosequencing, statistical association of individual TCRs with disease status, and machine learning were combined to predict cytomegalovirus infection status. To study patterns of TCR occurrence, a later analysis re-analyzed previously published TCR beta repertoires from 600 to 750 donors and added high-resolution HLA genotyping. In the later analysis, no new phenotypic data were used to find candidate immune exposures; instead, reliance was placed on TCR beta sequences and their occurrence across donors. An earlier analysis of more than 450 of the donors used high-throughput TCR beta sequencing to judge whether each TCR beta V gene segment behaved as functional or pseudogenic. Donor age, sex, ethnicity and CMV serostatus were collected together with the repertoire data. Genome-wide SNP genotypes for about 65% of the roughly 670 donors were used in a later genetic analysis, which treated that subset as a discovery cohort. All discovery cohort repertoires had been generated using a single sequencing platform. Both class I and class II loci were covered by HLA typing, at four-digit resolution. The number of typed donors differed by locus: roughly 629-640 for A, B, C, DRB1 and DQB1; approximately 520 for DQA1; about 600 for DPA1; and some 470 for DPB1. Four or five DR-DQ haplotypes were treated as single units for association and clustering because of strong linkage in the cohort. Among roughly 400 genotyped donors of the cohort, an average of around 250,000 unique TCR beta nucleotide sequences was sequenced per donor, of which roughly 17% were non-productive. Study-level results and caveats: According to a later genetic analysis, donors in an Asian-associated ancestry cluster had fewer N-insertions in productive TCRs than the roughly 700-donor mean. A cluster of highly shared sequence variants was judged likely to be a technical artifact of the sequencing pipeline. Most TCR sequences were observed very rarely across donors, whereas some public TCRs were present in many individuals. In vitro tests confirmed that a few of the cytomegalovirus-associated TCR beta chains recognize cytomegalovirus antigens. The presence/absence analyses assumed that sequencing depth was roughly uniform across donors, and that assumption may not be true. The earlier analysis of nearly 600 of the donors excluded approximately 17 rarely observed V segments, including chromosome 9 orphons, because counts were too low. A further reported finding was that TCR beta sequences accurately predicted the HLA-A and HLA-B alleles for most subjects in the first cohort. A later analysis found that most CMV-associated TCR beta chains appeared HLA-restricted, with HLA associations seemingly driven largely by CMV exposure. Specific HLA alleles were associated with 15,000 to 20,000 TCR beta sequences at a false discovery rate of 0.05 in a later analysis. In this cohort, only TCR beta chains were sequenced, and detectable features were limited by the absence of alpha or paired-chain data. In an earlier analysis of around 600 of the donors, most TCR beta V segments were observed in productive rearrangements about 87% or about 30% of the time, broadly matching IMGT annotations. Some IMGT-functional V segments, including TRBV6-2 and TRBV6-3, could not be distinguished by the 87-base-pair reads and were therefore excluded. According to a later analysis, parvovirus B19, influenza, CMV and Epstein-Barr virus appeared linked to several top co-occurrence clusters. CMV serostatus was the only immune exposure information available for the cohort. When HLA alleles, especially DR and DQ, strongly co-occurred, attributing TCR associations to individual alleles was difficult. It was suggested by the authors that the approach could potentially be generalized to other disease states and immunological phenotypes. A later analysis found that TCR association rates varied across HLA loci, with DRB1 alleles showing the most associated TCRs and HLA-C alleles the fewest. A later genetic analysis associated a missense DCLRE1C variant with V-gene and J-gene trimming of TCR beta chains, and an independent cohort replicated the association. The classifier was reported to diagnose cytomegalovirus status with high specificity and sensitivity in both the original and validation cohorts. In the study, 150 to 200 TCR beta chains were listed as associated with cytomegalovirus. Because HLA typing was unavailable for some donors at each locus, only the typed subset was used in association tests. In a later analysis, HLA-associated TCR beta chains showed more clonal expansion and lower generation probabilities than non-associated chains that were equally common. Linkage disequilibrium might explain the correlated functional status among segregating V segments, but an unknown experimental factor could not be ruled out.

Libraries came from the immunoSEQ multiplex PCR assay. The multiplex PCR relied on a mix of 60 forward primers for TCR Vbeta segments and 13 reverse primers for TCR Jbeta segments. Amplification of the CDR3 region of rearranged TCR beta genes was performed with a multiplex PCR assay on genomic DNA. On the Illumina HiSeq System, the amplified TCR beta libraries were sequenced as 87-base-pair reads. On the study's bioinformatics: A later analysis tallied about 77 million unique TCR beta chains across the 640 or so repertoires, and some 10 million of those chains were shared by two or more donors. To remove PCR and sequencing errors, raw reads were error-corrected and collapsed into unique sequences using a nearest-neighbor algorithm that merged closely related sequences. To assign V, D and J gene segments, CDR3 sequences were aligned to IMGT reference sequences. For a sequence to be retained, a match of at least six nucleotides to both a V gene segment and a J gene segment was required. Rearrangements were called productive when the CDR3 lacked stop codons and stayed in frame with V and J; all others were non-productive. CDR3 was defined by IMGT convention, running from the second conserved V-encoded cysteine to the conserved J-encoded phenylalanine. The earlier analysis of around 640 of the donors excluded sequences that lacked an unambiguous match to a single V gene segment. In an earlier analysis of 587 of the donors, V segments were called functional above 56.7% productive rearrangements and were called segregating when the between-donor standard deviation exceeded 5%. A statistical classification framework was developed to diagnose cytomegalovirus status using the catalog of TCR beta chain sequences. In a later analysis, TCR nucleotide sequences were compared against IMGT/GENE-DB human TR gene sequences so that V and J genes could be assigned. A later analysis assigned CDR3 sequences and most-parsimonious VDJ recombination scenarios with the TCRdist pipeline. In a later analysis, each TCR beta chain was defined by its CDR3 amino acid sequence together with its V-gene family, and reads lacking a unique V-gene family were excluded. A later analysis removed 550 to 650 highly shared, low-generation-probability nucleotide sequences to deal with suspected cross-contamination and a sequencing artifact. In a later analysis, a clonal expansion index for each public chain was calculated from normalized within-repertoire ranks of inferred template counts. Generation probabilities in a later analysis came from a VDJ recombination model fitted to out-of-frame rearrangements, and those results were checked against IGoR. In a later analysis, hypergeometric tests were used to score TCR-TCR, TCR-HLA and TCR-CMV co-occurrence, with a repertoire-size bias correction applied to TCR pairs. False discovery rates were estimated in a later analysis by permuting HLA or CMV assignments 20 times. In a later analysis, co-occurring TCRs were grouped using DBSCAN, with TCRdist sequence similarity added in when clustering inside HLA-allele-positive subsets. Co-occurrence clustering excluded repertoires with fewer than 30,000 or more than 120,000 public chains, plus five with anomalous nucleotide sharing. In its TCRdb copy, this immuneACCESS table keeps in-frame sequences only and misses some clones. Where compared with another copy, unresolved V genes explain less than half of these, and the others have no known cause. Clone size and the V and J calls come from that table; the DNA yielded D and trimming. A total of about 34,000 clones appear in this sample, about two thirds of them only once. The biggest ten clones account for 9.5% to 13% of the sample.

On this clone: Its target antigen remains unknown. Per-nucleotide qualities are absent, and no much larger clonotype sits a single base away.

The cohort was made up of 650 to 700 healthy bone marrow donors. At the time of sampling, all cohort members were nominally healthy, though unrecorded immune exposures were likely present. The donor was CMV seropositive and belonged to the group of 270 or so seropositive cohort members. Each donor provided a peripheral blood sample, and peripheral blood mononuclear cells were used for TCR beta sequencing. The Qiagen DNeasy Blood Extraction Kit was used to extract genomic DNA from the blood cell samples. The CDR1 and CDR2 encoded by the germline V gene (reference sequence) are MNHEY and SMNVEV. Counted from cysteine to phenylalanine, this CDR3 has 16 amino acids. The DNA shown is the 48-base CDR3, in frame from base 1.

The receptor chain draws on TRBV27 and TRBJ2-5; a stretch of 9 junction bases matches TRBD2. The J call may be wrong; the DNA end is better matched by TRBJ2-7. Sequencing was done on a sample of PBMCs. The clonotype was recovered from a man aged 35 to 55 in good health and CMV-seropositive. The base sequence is TGTGCCAGCAACCCCCAGCGGGGGGACCTTCCAAGCGAGCAGTACTTC. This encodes CASNPQRGDLPSEQYF.